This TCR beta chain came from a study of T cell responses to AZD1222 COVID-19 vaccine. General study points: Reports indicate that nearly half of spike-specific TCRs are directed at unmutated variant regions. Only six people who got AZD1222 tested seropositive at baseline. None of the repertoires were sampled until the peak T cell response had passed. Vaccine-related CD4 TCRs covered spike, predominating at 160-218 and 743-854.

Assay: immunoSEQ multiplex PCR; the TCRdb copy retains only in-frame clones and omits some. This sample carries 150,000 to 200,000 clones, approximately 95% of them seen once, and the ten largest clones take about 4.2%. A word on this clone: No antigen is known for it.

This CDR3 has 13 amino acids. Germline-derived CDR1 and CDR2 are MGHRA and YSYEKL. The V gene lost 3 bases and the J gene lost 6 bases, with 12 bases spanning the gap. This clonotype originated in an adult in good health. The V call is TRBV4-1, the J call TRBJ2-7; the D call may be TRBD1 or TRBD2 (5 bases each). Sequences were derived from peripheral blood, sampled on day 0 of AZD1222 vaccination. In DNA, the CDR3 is TGCGCCAGCAGCCACGGGGCAGGGCCCGAGCAGTACTTC. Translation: CASSHGAGPEQYF.